Presented here are 25 T cell receptor beta chains from one specimen sequenced in a study of human T cells and chemical hapten exposure. As to time point: pre-sensitization, week 0. Specified treatment: therapeutic diphenylcyclopropenone sensitization with weekly scalp DPC. TCRdb called the RACE reads again in MiXCR, with one record for every CDR3 protein. The data hold approximately 77,000 distinct CDR3 sequences, with 14% observed a single time. Source: whole blood, taken in connection with sensitization to the hapten diphenylcyclopropenone (DPC). All receptors come from a woman aged 45 to 65 with alopecia areata. Some clones in this sample may be carry-over from other donors' samples.

This clonotype came up a few times. V and J are TRBV12-3 or TRBV12-4 and TRBJ1-5; TRBD1 is a possible D gene (6 bases). Trimming cost V 3 bases and J 1 base, with 10 bases left between them. This CDR3 has 15 residues. The CDR3 protein is CASSFGGPSNQPQHF. The CDR3, as DNA: TGTGCCAGCAGTTTCGGGGGGCCGAGCAATCAGCCCCAGCATTTT.

This clonotype was counted between two and nine times. This chain connects TRBV5-1 to TRBJ2-1, with D possibly matching TRBD1 (5 bases). V lost 0 bases and J 8 bases, leaving 18 bases between the germline ends. Germline assignment: CDR1 SGHRS and CDR2 YFSETQ. CDR3 length: 16 residues. Here the CDR3 DNA reads TGCGCCAGCAGCTTGGGACCCTCGGCCACAGGCGATGAGCAGTTCTTC. It translates to CASSLGPSATGDEQFF.

In its sample, this clonotype was seen a few times. This chain joins TRBV28 and TRBJ2-7, with D possibly TRBD1 on 6 matching bases. There are 16 residues in the CDR3. The V gene's germline CDR1 is MDHEN and CDR2 SYDVKM. Trimming shortened V by 5 bases and J by 6 bases, and 23 bases separated the two germline ends. The CDR3 region is CASSLGSWGLRREQYF. CDR3 in DNA: TGTGCCAGCAGTCTCGGAAGTTGGGGGCTACGGCGCGAGCAGTACTTC.

The rearrangement uses TRBV5-8 and TRBJ2-5; D unclear. CDR3 length: 13 residues. Trimming shortened V by 4 bases and J by 2 bases, and 9 bases separated the two germline ends. Germline CDR1 reads SGHTS; CDR2 reads YDEGEE. CDR3: CASSQRTQETQYF. CDR3 sequence (DNA): TGTGCCAGCAGCCAGCGTACGCAAGAGACCCAGTACTTC.

This clonotype came up a few times. The rearrangement links TRBV11-2 to TRBJ2-1; D remains ambiguous. Germline CDR1 SGHAT, CDR2 FQNNGV. The length of the CDR3 is 14 residues. Deletions cut 2 bases from V and 5 bases from J, with 10 bases between. In DNA form, the CDR3 reads TGTGCCAGCAGCTTATCACCCGGAGACAATGAGCAGTTCTTC. It codes for CASSLSPGDNEQFF.

This clonotype has ten or more counts. The chain carries TRBV29-1 and TRBJ2-1, with 9 bases matching TRBD2. Germline CDR1 and CDR2: SQVTM and ANQGSEA. The CDR3 is 14 amino acids. The V and J ends lost 1 base and 8 bases, in that order; junction bases with no gene match: 6. The CDR3, as DNA: TGCAGCGTTGAAGTGGCGGGAGGGATAGATGAGCAGTTCTTC. Encoded protein: CSVEVAGGIDEQFF.

This rearrangement joins TRBV2 to TRBJ2-5; the D is unclear. Germline V lookup: CDR1 SNHLY, CDR2 FYNNEI. The CDR3 totals 12 residues. V shed 7 bases and J shed 4 bases, with 10 bases lying between them. CDR3 in amino acids: CASIKFLETQYF. In nucleotides, the CDR3 is TGTGCCAGCATTAAGTTTTTAGAGACCCAGTACTTC.

The rearrangement joins TRBV4-2 to TRBJ1-5; maybe TRBD1 (5 bases). Germline-derived CDR1 and CDR2 are LGHNA and YNFKEQ. The CDR3 has 13 residues. V lost 6 bases to trimming and J lost 3 bases, with 9 bases between them. CDR3: CASREGANQPQHF. CDR3 DNA: TGTGCCAGCAGGGAAGGGGCCAATCAGCCCCAGCATTTT.

The chain carries TRBV4-3 and TRBJ2-7; 11 bases match TRBD2. The CDR3 contains 15 residues. Germline V gene sequence: CDR1 LGHNA, CDR2 YSLEER. The junction had 1 base not matched to a gene; V was cut back by 1 base and J by 2 bases. The CDR3 region has the DNA TGCGCCAGCAGCCAAGGACTAGCGGGAACCTACGAGCAGTACTTC. Translation gives CASSQGLAGTYEQYF.

This clonotype was seen more than once but under ten times. The chain has TRBV7-2 and TRBJ2-6; 9 bases line up with TRBD1. This CDR3 is built from 17 residues. J lost 0 bases, V lost 6 bases, and 6 bases had no gene match. CDR1 SGHTA and CDR2 FQGNSA come from the germline V gene. The DNA for the CDR3 is TGTGCCAGCAGTAGGAGGACAGGGGACTCTGGGGCCAACGTCCTGACTTTC. Protein product: CASSRRTGDSGANVLTF.

The chain links TRBV6-2 or TRBV6-3 to TRBJ2-5; D gene uncertain. V lost 2 bases, J lost 0 bases, and 13 bases lay in between. CDR3 length: 16 amino acids. The V gene's germline CDR1 is MNHEY and CDR2 SVGEGT. The CDR3 loop is CASSYAPSRNQETQYF. For the CDR3, the DNA is TGTGCCAGCAGTTACGCACCGTCCCGAAACCAAGAGACCCAGTACTTC.

The rearrangement uses TRBV21-1 and TRBJ2-4; the D segment call TRBD2 is taken from the table without a DNA check. TRBV21-1 counts as a pseudogene. CDR3 length: 14 residues. CDR3 bases: TGTGCCAGCAGCAAAATAGGGCTCAAAAACATTCAGTACTTC. It encodes CASSKIGLKNIQYF.

The chain combines TRBV13 with TRBJ2-5, with no clear D. Germline-derived CDR1 and CDR2 are PRHDT and FYEKMQ (reference sequence). V was cut by 3 bases and J by 5 bases, with 10 bases left in between. The CDR3 runs 13 residues. CDR3 region: CASSFDSGETQYF. Written as DNA, the CDR3 is TGTGCCAGCAGCTTTGACTCCGGCGAGACCCAGTACTTC.

V is TRBV3-1 and J is TRBJ2-1; TRBD2 aligns across 10 bases. Trimming took 1 base from V and 8 from J; bases not matched to a gene: 8. Germline CDR1 LGHDT, CDR2 YNNKEL (reference sequence). The CDR3 is 16 amino acids. The CDR3 sequence is CASSQVPSGSRYEQFF. In DNA form, the CDR3 reads TGTGCCAGCAGCCAAGTCCCTAGCGGGAGTCGCTATGAGCAGTTCTTC.

This chain joins TRBV7-6 and TRBJ2-5; no definite D call. From germline, CDR1 is SGHVS and CDR2 FNYEAQ. V was trimmed by 5 bases and J by 3 bases, leaving 4 bases between them. The CDR3 runs 11 residues. This CDR3 reads CASSNKETQYF. CDR3 DNA sequence: TGTGCCAGCAGCAATAAAGAGACCCAGTACTTC.

This clonotype was detected a few times. This chain joins TRBV2 and TRBJ2-1; possible D gene TRBD1, 5 bases. The length of the CDR3 is 15 residues. Germline CDR1 SNHLY, CDR2 FYNNEI. Trimming pared 0 bases from V and 4 bases from J, leaving 10 bases between. This CDR3 reads CASSEAGVLYNEQFF. For the CDR3, the DNA is TGTGCCAGCAGTGAAGCAGGGGTTCTTTACAATGAGCAGTTCTTC.

The J gene is TRBJ1-3, the V gene TRBV10-1; possibly TRBD1 for D (6 bases). V shed 7 bases and J shed 4 bases, with 14 bases lying between them. Germline V CDR1 and CDR2: WNHNN, SYGVQD (reference sequence). CDR3 length equals 14 residues. The CDR3 region has the DNA TGCGCCAGCACCAACGACAGGTCGGGAAACACCATATATTTT. It codes for CASTNDRSGNTIYF.

At least ten counts were recorded for this clonotype. The V and J genes are TRBV2 and TRBJ2-1; TRBD2 agrees at 7 bases. This CDR3 has 14 residues. V gave up 6 bases and J gave up 4 bases; unmatched junction bases: 6. Looked up from germline, CDR1 is SNHLY and CDR2 is FYNNEI. CDR3 in amino acids: CASRGSGVYNEQFF. The CDR3 bases are TGTGCCAGCAGGGGCAGCGGGGTATACAATGAGCAGTTCTTC.

This sequence joins TRBV5-1 and TRBJ2-2, with 8 nucleotides matching TRBD2. The germline V gene encodes CDR1 SGHRS and CDR2 YFSETQ. Unmatched junction bases numbered 5, after V lost 4 bases and J lost 9 bases. The CDR3 totals 13 residues. The CDR3 protein is CASSRGLARELFF. The CDR3 DNA sequence: TGCGCCAGCAGCCGAGGACTAGCCAGGGAGCTGTTTTTT.

This clonotype has only a few counts. The chain recombines TRBV15 with TRBJ1-1; D is possibly TRBD1 (5 bases). The V gene's germline CDR1 is LNHNV and CDR2 YYDKDF (reference sequence). CDR3 length: 15 amino acids. V was clipped by 0 bases and J by 4 bases, with 12 bases between them. CDR3 nucleotide sequence: TGTGCCACCAGCAGAGAAGCGATCGGGGCCACTGAAGCTTTCTTT. As protein: CATSREAIGATEAFF.

The V call is TRBV18, the J call TRBJ1-1; 7 bases line up with TRBD1. V shed 2 bases, J shed 5 bases, and the junction held 11 bases outside the gene matches. Germline V gives CDR1 KGHSH, CDR2 LQKENI. The CDR3 spans 16 residues. For the CDR3, the DNA is TGTGCCAGCTCACCAAACCCCCGACAGGGACGAACTGAAGCTTTCTTT. This sequence encodes CASSPNPRQGRTEAFF. The full variable domain, with the rest looked up from reference TRBV18 and TRBJ1-1, is NAGVMQNPRHLVRRRGQEARLRCSPMKGHSHVYWYRQLPEEGLKFMVYLQKENIIDESGMPKERFSAEFPKEGPSILRIQQVVRGDSAAYFCASSPNPRQGRTEAFFGQGTRLTVV.

The gene calls are TRBV30 and TRBJ1-4; TRBD1 aligns across 11 bases. The CDR3 spans 14 residues. Unmatched junction bases numbered 3, after V lost 3 bases and J lost 6 bases. Per germline, CDR1 GTSNPN and CDR2 SVGIG (reference sequence). The CDR3 is CAWSRDRGDEKLFF. Written as DNA, the CDR3 is TGTGCCTGGAGCAGGGACAGGGGGGATGAAAAACTGTTTTTT.

This clonotype was seen only a few times. V usage is TRBV7-9 and J usage is TRBJ1-3, with D unresolved. CDR1 and CDR2 from the germline V gene are SEHNR and FQNEAQ (reference sequence). CDR3 length: 15 residues. The V gene lost 6 bases and the J gene lost 0 bases, with 12 bases spanning the gap. CDR3 in amino acids: CASRGSITSGNTIYF. CDR3 bases: TGTGCCAGCAGGGGGTCGATAACCTCTGGAAACACCATATATTTT.

The chain combines TRBV5-1 with TRBJ1-5; tentatively, D is TRBD1 (5 bases). The germline CDR1 and CDR2 sequences are SGHRS and YFSETQ. The length of the CDR3 is 13 residues. The V and J ends lost 4 bases and 5 bases respectively, with 10 bases between them. The DNA for the CDR3 is TGCGCCAGCAGCGGGGGAGTGGATCAGCCCCAGCATTTT. Translation gives CASSGGVDQPQHF.

The chain combines TRBV25-1 with TRBJ1-2, with no clear D. CDR3 size: 11 residues. The V end was cut by 5 bases, the J end by 4 bases, with 5 bases between. Germline CDR1 reads MGHDK; CDR2 reads SYGVNS. CDR3 sequence reads: CASSYSYGYTF. The DNA of the CDR3 is TGTGCCAGCAGTTATTCCTATGGCTACACCTTC.